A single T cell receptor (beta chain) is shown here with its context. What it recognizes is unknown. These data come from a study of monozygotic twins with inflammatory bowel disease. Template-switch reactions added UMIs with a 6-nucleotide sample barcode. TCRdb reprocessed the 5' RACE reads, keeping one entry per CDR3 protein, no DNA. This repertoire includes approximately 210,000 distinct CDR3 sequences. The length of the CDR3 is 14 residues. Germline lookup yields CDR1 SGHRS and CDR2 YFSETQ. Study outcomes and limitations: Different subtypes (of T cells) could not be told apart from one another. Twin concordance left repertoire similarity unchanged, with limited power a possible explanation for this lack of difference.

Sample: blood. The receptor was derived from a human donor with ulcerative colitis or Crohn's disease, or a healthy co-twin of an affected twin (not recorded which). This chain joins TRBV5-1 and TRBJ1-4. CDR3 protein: CASSHDLRDEKLFF.